Presented here are 5 T cell receptor beta chains from one specimen sequenced in a study of shared clonotypes between healthy human individuals. Sequencing used immunoSEQ multiplex PCR; TCRdb keeps in-frame clones, though not all of them. The table has millions of clones, roughly nine tenths seen once. The sequenced sample consisted of naive CD4+ T cells sorted from blood. The subset is: CD45RA+ positively selected. Every receptor here comes from a man aged 18 to 29 in good health.

The V and J genes are TRBV29-1 and TRBJ2-7; 12 bases align to TRBD2. Germline CDR1 SQVTM, CDR2 ANQGSEA. This CDR3 comprises 18 residues. Germline trimming cut 7 bases from V and 1 base from J; bases unmatched to any gene: 17. Here the CDR3 reads CSAHTRGLAGKPSYEQYF. CDR3 DNA sequence: TGCAGCGCCCACACCAGGGGACTAGCGGGCAAACCATCCTACGAGCAGTACTTC.

V and J are TRBV5-4 and TRBJ2-1; tentative D call: TRBD2 (5 bases). This CDR3 is built from 16 residues. V was trimmed by 0 bases and J by 8 bases, leaving 18 bases between them. Germline V lookup: CDR1 SGHNT, CDR2 YYREEE (reference sequence). This chain's CDR3 is CASSLGGLSYVDEQFF. CDR3 DNA sequence: TGTGCCAGCAGCTTGGGAGGACTGTCCTACGTCGATGAGCAGTTCTTC.

V gene TRBV7-9 combines with J gene TRBJ2-3; D possibly corresponds to TRBD2 (5 bases). Per the germline V gene, CDR1 is SEHNR and CDR2 is FQNEAQ (reference sequence). The CDR3 length is 13 residues. V lost 5 bases to trimming and J lost 6 bases, with 12 bases between them. CDR3 coding DNA: TGTGCCAGCAGCCCGAGAGAGCGGGATACGCAGTATTTT. It yields the protein CASSPRERDTQYF.

This clone was found a few times. This chain links TRBV6-6 with TRBJ1-1; D is uncertain. This CDR3 contains 11 residues. CDR1 MNHNY and CDR2 SVGAGI come from the germline V gene (reference sequence). V dropped 6 bases and J dropped 4 bases, with 6 bases sitting between them. This CDR3 is CASSHGTEAFF. CDR3 coding DNA: TGTGCCAGCAGCCACGGCACTGAAGCTTTCTTT.

Comments on this clone: This specimen includes other DNA sequences encoding the same CDR3. The rearrangement joins TRBV7-2 to TRBJ1-3; D possibly corresponds to TRBD1 (5 bases). The germline V gene encodes CDR1 SGHTA and CDR2 FQGNSA. This CDR3 has 15 residues. V lost 1 base and J lost 1, with 8 bases in between. The CDR3 DNA reads TGTGCCAGCAGCTTAGTTGCAGGGTCTGGAAACACCATATATTTT. Translation gives CASSLVAGSGNTIYF.